This is a list of T cell receptor beta chains from one sample in a study of T-cell memory formation after mild COVID-19. TCRdb re-derived calls from the 5' RACE reads in MiXCR, one entry per CDR3 protein. The sample shows roughly 400,000 distinct CDR3 sequences, more than 15% of them seen only once. Sample: PBMCs or a T cell subset sorted from them (not recorded which). All receptors derive from a man in his late teens or twenties who had mild COVID-19 (a few samples of this study predate the infection). Cell type and time point are not known. CDR3s include the opening cysteine and the closing phenylalanine or tryptophan. D genes are given only for firm matches. Size tells how often a clone was seen (once, few, many) or the class of an expanded clone, and some rows leave it out.

size,D,V,J,DNA,CDR3
-,-,TRBV29-1,TRBJ2-3,TGCAGCGCCGGCGGGTTCGGGGGCACAGATACGCAGTATTTT,CSAGGFGGTDTQYF
few,-,TRBV4-2,TRBJ1-6,TGTGCCAGCAGCCAAGAGGGGGAATCGGCGCCCCTCCACTTT,CASSQEGESAPLHF
-,TRBD1,TRBV3-1,TRBJ2-7,TGTGCCAGCAGCCACAAAGCCCGACAGGGGGTCCCCTCCTACGAGCAGTACTTC,CASSHKARQGVPSYEQYF
-,-,TRBV5-1,TRBJ2-1,TGCGCCAGCAGCAACCGGGACCAACCCTACAATGAGCAGTTCTTC,CASSNRDQPYNEQFF
-,-,TRBV19,TRBJ2-7,TGTGCCAGTCGGGATCCCGGGGGAACCTACGAGCAGTACTTC,CASRDPGGTYEQYF
-,TRBD1,TRBV29-1,TRBJ2-3,TGCAGCGTGGGACAGGGTTCCCCCACAGATACGCAGTATTTT,CSVGQGSPTDTQYF
-,TRBD1,TRBV7-2,TRBJ2-7,TGTGCCAGCAGCTCCCGTGGAAGACAGGGCGGCGACGAGCAGTACTTC,CASSSRGRQGGDEQYF
-,-,TRBV7-9,TRBJ1-1,TGTGCCAGCAGCTTAGAGCGGGGGCTGAACACTGAAGCTTTCTTT,CASSLERGLNTEAFF
-,-,TRBV18,TRBJ1-1,TGTGCCATCTCACCAATCCAGGGAAGCACTGAAGCTTTCTTT,CAISPIQGSTEAFF
many,-,TRBV6-6,TRBJ2-4,TGTGCCAGCAGTCCGAGTCCGAACATTCAGTACTTC,CASSPSPNIQYF
few,-,TRBV3-1,TRBJ2-3,TGTGCCAGCAGCTCGGACGGGCTCTTCAGGGCCACAGATACGCAGTATTTT,CASSSDGLFRATDTQYF
few,-,TRBV20-1,TRBJ1-6,TGCAGTATCGGGCAAAGGGATTCACCCCTCCACTTT,CSIGQRDSPLHF
few,TRBD1,TRBV5-1,TRBJ2-3,TGCGCCAGCAGCCTGGGACAGGGGGCCGGAGATACGCAGTATTTT,CASSLGQGAGDTQYF
few,-,TRBV6-6,TRBJ1-2,TGTGCCAGCAGCCACATCCCCCGGCCCCCTATTGGCTACACCTTC,CASSHIPRPPIGYTF
-,TRBD1,TRBV5-1,TRBJ2-3,TGCGCCAGCAGCCACCCGCCCGGGACAGGGAACACAGATACGCAGTATTTT,CASSHPPGTGNTDTQYF
few,-,TRBV27,TRBJ1-6,TGTGCCAGCAGAATGGGGTCCTATAATTCACCCCTCCACTTT,CASRMGSYNSPLHF
-,-,TRBV25-1,TRBJ2-5,TGTGCCAGCAGTGTGGGGGCTGAAGAGACCAAGTACTTC,CASSVGAEETKYF
-,TRBD1,TRBV7-9,TRBJ1-1,TGTGCCAGCAGCTGGGACAGGAGCCGGAACACTGAAGCTTTCTTT,CASSWDRSRNTEAFF
few,TRBD2,TRBV20-1,TRBJ2-4,TGCAGTGCTAGGGGACTAGCGGGCCTAGCCAAAAACATTCAGTACTTC,CSARGLAGLAKNIQYF
-,TRBD1,TRBV12-3/TRBV12-4,TRBJ1-2,TGTGCCAGCAGTCCCGTACAGGGGACGATCTATGGCTACACCTTC,CASSPVQGTIYGYTF
-,-,TRBV7-9,TRBJ1-1,TGTGCCAGCAGCCGGAGGAGTATGAACACTGAAGCTTTCTTT,CASSRRSMNTEAFF
many,-,TRBV7-2,TRBJ2-5,TGTGCCAGCAGCTTAAGGCCAGTACAAGAGACCCAGTACTTC,CASSLRPVQETQYF
few,-,TRBV4-2,TRBJ1-1,TGTGCCAGCAGCCAAGATTCACTTGGGGGCACTGAAGCTTTCTTT,CASSQDSLGGTEAFF
few,-,TRBV5-2,TRBJ1-2,TGTGCCAGCATAGGAGACAGGGAAGGTGGCTACACCTTC,CASIGDREGGYTF
-,TRBD1,TRBV12-3/TRBV12-4,TRBJ1-5,TGTGCCATCGGACAGGGGGCCAGCAATCAGCCCCAGCATTTT,CAIGQGASNQPQHF
-,-,TRBV6-1,TRBJ1-1,TGTGCCAGCAGCCCCATATGGGACCCAGGACCCTTCCGGGCTTTCTTT,CASSPIWDPGPFRAFF
few,TRBD1,TRBV4-3,TRBJ2-3,TGCGCCAGCAGCCGCAGGGGGCGCCCAGATACGCAGTATTTT,CASSRRGRPDTQYF
few,-,TRBV5-6,TRBJ2-7,TGTGCCAGCAGCTTCAAGGGTTCCGAGCAGTACTTC,CASSFKGSEQYF
-,-,TRBV7-6,TRBJ1-2,TGTGCCAGCAGCGCAGGGACGGACTATGGCTACACCTTC,CASSAGTDYGYTF
-,-,TRBV6-5,TRBJ2-4,TGTGCCAGCAGTTACTCTTGGGGCCCCGGTGGTGCCAAAAACATTCAGTACTTC,CASSYSWGPGGAKNIQYF
many,TRBD1,TRBV7-2,TRBJ2-3,TGTGCCAGCAGCTACCGGGACAGAGATACGCAGTATTTT,CASSYRDRDTQYF
-,TRBD2,TRBV12-3/TRBV12-4,TRBJ2-3,TGTGCCACCTCCGGGGGGGCCACAGATACGCAGTATTTT,CATSGGATDTQYF
few,TRBD2,TRBV6-2/TRBV6-3,TRBJ2-3,TGTGCCAGCAGACCTCGGACTAGCGGGGGAACCTATAGCACAGATACGCAGTATTTT,CASRPRTSGGTYSTDTQYF
many,TRBD2,TRBV24-1,TRBJ2-1,TGTGCCACCAGTGATTTTAGTTCGAGCGGGGGGAATGAGCAGTTCTTC,CATSDFSSSGGNEQFF
-,TRBD1,TRBV7-2,TRBJ1-3,TGTGCCAGCAGCTTGACGACAGGGGGCGTTTGGGACACCATATATTTT,CASSLTTGGVWDTIYF
few,TRBD2,TRBV7-9,TRBJ2-3,TGTGCCAGCAGCTTATGGACTAGCGGGGGGGATACGCAGTATTTT,CASSLWTSGGDTQYF
many,-,TRBV12-3/TRBV12-4,TRBJ1-5,TGTGCCAGCAGTCCTCCGGACAGTAATAGGCATCAGCCCCAGCATTTT,CASSPPDSNRHQPQHF
many,-,TRBV29-1,TRBJ1-1,TGCAGCGTTGATCGCAGCACTGAAGCTTTCTTT,CSVDRSTEAFF
-,-,TRBV28,TRBJ2-5,TGTGCCAGCAGCCGGGGACCATCTCGGTACCAAGAGACCCAGTACTTC,CASSRGPSRYQETQYF
-,-,TRBV6-5,TRBJ1-1,TGTGCCAGCCTGAGGACACTGGCGAACACTGAAGCTTTCTTT,CASLRTLANTEAFF
-,-,TRBV4-3,TRBJ2-3,TGCGCCAGCAGAGTAAACAGGGCGTCGTACACAGATACGCAGTATTTT,CASRVNRASYTDTQYF
-,-,TRBV7-9,TRBJ2-1,TGTGCCAGCAGCCCCCCTCCGGTGGGGAATGGGGACAATGAGCAGTTCTTC,CASSPPPVGNGDNEQFF
few,TRBD1,TRBV12-3/TRBV12-4,TRBJ2-4,TGTGCCAGCAGTCCATCGGGACAGACCATTCAGTACTTC,CASSPSGQTIQYF
-,TRBD2,TRBV7-8,TRBJ2-5,TGTGCCAGCAGCCAACCACTCCTAGCGGGGGGGATCGAGACCCAGTACTTC,CASSQPLLAGGIETQYF
-,TRBD1,TRBV5-1,TRBJ2-4,TGCGCCAGCAGTGGGCAGGGGGCATCAGCCAAAAACATTCAGTACTTC,CASSGQGASAKNIQYF
few,-,TRBV20-1,TRBJ2-5,TGCAGTGCTAGAGAGGACAGACTTCAAGAGACCCAGTACTTC,CSAREDRLQETQYF
few,-,TRBV5-5,TRBJ2-7,TGTGCCAGCAGCTTCTGGGAAAGGGGAGACTACGAGCAGTACTTC,CASSFWERGDYEQYF
-,-,TRBV5-1,TRBJ1-2,TGCGCCAGCAGCTTGCAGGGTTTGAACTATGGCTACACCTTC,CASSLQGLNYGYTF
many,-,TRBV12-3/TRBV12-4,TRBJ1-6,TGTGCCAGCAGTTTAGAACAGGGCATTGGCGCATTGGATTCACCCCTCCACTTT,CASSLEQGIGALDSPLHF
many,TRBD2,TRBV7-2,TRBJ2-3,TGTGCCAGCAACCAGATAGCGGGGGGCGGAGATACGCAGTATTTT,CASNQIAGGGDTQYF